These 23 T cell receptor beta chains share one sample of origin, sequenced in a study of blood T cell repertoires in COVID-19. Data came from immunoSEQ multiplex PCR; TCRdb stores just in-frame clones and leaves some out. The sample carries about 190,000 clones, approximately 79% recorded once. The sample taken for sequencing was peripheral blood. The receptors derive from a man aged 50-60 years who had recovered from COVID-19.

The chain uses TRBV6-2 or TRBV6-3 and TRBJ1-3, with a tentative D call TRBD1 (5 bases). V was trimmed by 0 bases and J by 0 bases, leaving 9 bases between them. The CDR3 has 16 amino acids. Germline V gene lookup returns CDR1 MNHEY and CDR2 SVGEGT. CDR3 bases: TGTGCCAGCAGTTACTCCAGGGCCAGCTCTGGAAACACCATATATTTT. This sequence encodes CASSYSRASSGNTIYF.

This clone is a singleton in its sample. This sequence joins TRBV24-1 and TRBJ2-1, with D tentatively TRBD2 (6 bases). Trimming left V 3 bases short and J 7 bases short, with 9 bases between. CDR1 is KGHDR, CDR2 SFDVKD, per germline. The CDR3 covers 13 residues. The CDR3 loop is CATSDPRGNEQFF. DNA of the CDR3: TGTGCCACCAGTGATCCCCGGGGGAATGAGCAGTTCTTC.

The chain uses TRBV11-2 and TRBJ1-2; 8 nucleotides match TRBD1. Trimming cost V 9 bases and J 2 bases; bases outside gene matches: 2. Germline CDR1 SGHAT, CDR2 FQNNGV. The CDR3 has 12 residues. The DNA for the CDR3 is TGTGCCAGTCGGGACAGGAACTATGGCTACACCTTC. The encoded protein is CASRDRNYGYTF.

The chain combines TRBV5-6 with TRBJ2-1; 11 bases are a match to TRBD2. The junction had 13 bases not matched to a gene; V was cut back by 3 bases and J by 5 bases. The germline V gene has CDR1 SGHDT and CDR2 YYEEEE. This CDR3 has 18 residues. In nucleotides, the CDR3 is TGTGCCAGCAGCTCCGATCTTTATTTAGCGGGAGGGAACAATGAGCAGTTCTTC. The encoded protein is CASSSDLYLAGGNNEQFF.

The rearrangement links TRBV6-5 to TRBJ2-2; unclear D gene. The germline CDR1 and CDR2 sequences are MNHEY and SVGAGI. The CDR3 contains 15 residues. The V and J ends lost 2 bases and 6 bases respectively, with 13 bases between them. The CDR3 loop reads CASSYAVVKPGELFF. DNA of the CDR3: TGTGCCAGCAGTTACGCGGTAGTTAAACCCGGGGAGCTGTTTTTT.

This rearrangement joins TRBV28 to TRBJ2-3; 7 bases match TRBD2. V shed 6 bases and J 0 bases; nucleotides not matched to a gene: 3. This CDR3 spans 14 amino acids. Germline V CDR1 and CDR2: MDHEN, SYDVKM. The CDR3 loop is CASRQRGSTDTQYF. DNA for the CDR3: TGTGCCAGCAGACAGCGGGGAAGCACAGATACGCAGTATTTT. The variable domain in full, with the rest retrieved from reference TRBV28 and TRBJ2-3, is DVKVTQSSRYLVKRTGEKVFLECVQDMDHENMFWYRQDPGLGLRLIYFSYDVKMKEKGDIPEGYSVSREKKERFSLILESASTNQTSMYLCASRQRGSTDTQYFGPGTRLTVL.

This clone appeared once. The chain carries TRBV6-5 and TRBJ2-1, with unresolved D. The V and J ends lost 6 bases and 7 bases respectively, with 10 bases between them. CDR3 length equals 12 residues. CDR1 MNHEY and CDR2 SVGAGI come from the germline V gene. The CDR3 bases are TGTGCCAGCAGAACAACCCAGAATGAGCAGTTCTTC. It encodes CASRTTQNEQFF.

This clone was recorded once. The CDR3 here is CASSYSIRGAGYGYTF. As DNA, the CDR3 is TGTGCCAGCAGTTACTCGATCCGGGGGGCGGGCTATGGCTACACCTTC. The chain recombines TRBV6-5 with TRBJ1-2; TRBD1 is a possible D gene (6 bases). Trimming left V 0 bases short and J 4 bases short, with 15 bases between. Germline lookup yields CDR1 MNHEY and CDR2 SVGAGI. The CDR3 is 16 residues long.

This chain uses TRBV5-1 with TRBJ2-1, with D possibly matching TRBD1 (5 bases). V was trimmed by 2 bases and J by 9 bases, leaving 15 bases between them. The CDR3 is 14 residues long. Germline-derived CDR1 and CDR2 are SGHRS and YFSETQ. In DNA, the CDR3 is TGCGCCAGCAGCTTTGGCAGCAGGGTTGTTGAGCAGTTCTTC. It yields the protein CASSFGSRVVEQFF.

The genes are TRBV5-1 and TRBJ2-5; 9 bases fit TRBD1. CDR1 SGHRS and CDR2 YFSETQ come from the germline V gene. V trimming: 4 bases; J trimming: 4 bases; junction bases outside the gene matches: 8. The CDR3 runs 15 residues. The CDR3 is CASSAGTGNRETQYF. CDR3 sequence (DNA): TGCGCCAGCAGCGCCGGGACAGGGAATAGAGAGACCCAGTACTTC. The complete variable domain, with remaining parts taken from reference TRBV5-1 and TRBJ2-5, reads KAGVTQTPRYLIKTRGQQVTLSCSPISGHRSVSWYQQTPGQGLQFLFEYFSETQRNKGNFPGRFSGRQFSNSRSEMNVSTLELGDSALYLCASSAGTGNRETQYFGPGTRLLVL.

The genes are TRBV15 and TRBJ2-3; a possible D gene is TRBD1 (5 bases). Germline lookup yields CDR1 LNHNV and CDR2 YYDKDF (reference sequence). The CDR3 extends over 16 amino acids. The V end lost 3 bases, the J end lost 2 bases, and 15 bases lay between the germline ends. The CDR3 here is CATSSGAVGNTDTQYF. CDR3 DNA sequence: TGTGCCACCAGCAGTGGGGCGGTGGGAAACACAGATACGCAGTATTTT.

This chain connects TRBV27 to TRBJ2-3, with 9 bases aligning to TRBD1. The CDR3 length is 15 residues. Per germline, CDR1 MNHEY and CDR2 SMNVEV (reference sequence). Trimming cost V 3 bases and J 1 base; bases outside gene matches: 2. The CDR3 protein is CASSLDRGRTDTQYF. In DNA, the CDR3 is TGTGCCAGCAGTTTGGACAGGGGACGCACAGATACGCAGTATTTT.

The chain uses TRBV6-4 and TRBJ1-3, with D tentatively TRBD1 (6 bases). CDR1 and CDR2 (germline): MRHNA, SNTAGT. This CDR3 has 14 residues. Trimming shortened V by 6 bases and J by 3 bases, and 12 bases separated the two germline ends. The CDR3 DNA reads TGTGCCAGCAGGCAGGGGACGCGTGGAAACACCATATATTTT. As protein: CASRQGTRGNTIYF.

This clone came up once. The genes are TRBV6-6 and TRBJ2-3; 7 bases line up with TRBD2. CDR1 and CDR2 from the germline V gene are MNHNY and SVGAGI (reference sequence). V shed 6 bases and J 1 base; nucleotides not matched to a gene: 10. The CDR3 extends over 16 amino acids. CDR3 amino acids: CASRPLWAGGTDTQYF. The CDR3 DNA reads as TGTGCCAGCAGACCCCTTTGGGCGGGAGGCACAGATACGCAGTATTTT.

The chain recombines TRBV2 with TRBJ2-7; no clear D. The CDR3 spans 13 residues. Germline V gene lookup returns CDR1 SNHLY and CDR2 FYNNEI. Trimming took 6 bases from V and 3 from J, leaving 12 bases between them. This CDR3 is CASRRYRDYEQYF. In DNA form, the CDR3 reads TGTGCCAGCAGGAGATACCGTGACTACGAGCAGTACTTC.

The rearrangement joins TRBV19 to TRBJ2-5; the D is unclear. Germline V CDR1 and CDR2: LNHDA, SQIVND (reference sequence). CDR3 length: 15 residues. Between the trimmed V and J ends, which lost 2 bases and 0 bases, there was a span of 10 bases. The CDR3 sequence: CASSISTGNQETQYF. The DNA of the CDR3 is TGTGCCAGTAGTATAAGCACGGGTAACCAAGAGACCCAGTACTTC.

The chain's CDR3 is CASSLALPGGFDNEQFF. DNA for the CDR3: TGTGCCAGCAGCTTAGCGCTTCCGGGAGGTTTTGACAATGAGCAGTTCTTC. V and J are TRBV7-8 and TRBJ2-1; 7 positions match TRBD2. Germline loops: CDR1 SGHVS, CDR2 FQNEAQ. This CDR3 is built from 17 residues. V lost 0 bases to trimming and J lost 5 bases; unmatched junction nucleotides: 10.

The chain couples TRBV5-4 to TRBJ1-4, with a weak D call TRBD1 (6 bases). The CDR3 sequence is 17 residues long. Germline assignment: CDR1 SGHNT and CDR2 YYREEE (reference sequence). V lost 3 bases, J lost 7 bases, and 22 bases lay in between. This chain's CDR3 is CASSSQTGAMHGEKLFF. The CDR3 DNA sequence: TGTGCCAGCAGCTCCCAGACAGGTGCCATGCACGGTGAAAAACTGTTTTTT. The variable domain in full, with the rest retrieved from reference TRBV5-4 and TRBJ1-4, is ETGVTQSPTHLIKTRGQQVTLRCSSQSGHNTVSWYQQALGQGPQFIFQYYREEENGRGNFPPRFSGLQFPNYSSELNVNALELDDSALYLCASSSQTGAMHGEKLFFGSGTQLSVL.

The chain couples TRBV27 to TRBJ2-3; 9 nucleotides align to TRBD1. Trimming removed 5 bases from V and 3 bases from J; junction bases left unmatched: 9. This CDR3 comprises 16 residues. CDR1 is MNHEY and CDR2 is SMNVEV in the germline V gene (reference sequence). CDR3 in amino acids: CASSRRTGVGTDTQYF. The CDR3 DNA reads TGTGCCAGCAGTCGACGGACAGGGGTGGGGACAGATACGCAGTATTTT.

This chain links TRBV5-5 with TRBJ2-2, with 9 bases identical to TRBD2. Germline V gene sequence: CDR1 SGHKS, CDR2 YYEKEE (reference sequence). V gave up 0 bases and J gave up 3 bases; unmatched junction bases: 6. The CDR3 consists of 17 residues. The CDR3: CASSLGASGAYTGELFF. The CDR3 region has the DNA TGTGCCAGCAGCTTGGGGGCTAGCGGGGCATACACCGGGGAGCTGTTTTTT.

The chain employs TRBV5-4 and TRBJ2-3; 11 nucleotides agree with TRBD2. The germline CDR1 and CDR2 sequences are SGHNT and YYREEE (reference sequence). J lost 6 bases, V lost 4 bases, and 7 bases had no gene match. The CDR3 extends over 15 amino acids. The CDR3 DNA sequence: TGTGCCAGCAGCGTATTAGCGGGAGGGGCGGATACGCAGTATTTT. Translating gives CASSVLAGGADTQYF.

The rearrangement links TRBV5-1 to TRBJ2-2; 8 bases align to TRBD2. Germline lookup yields CDR1 SGHRS and CDR2 YFSETQ. V shed 7 bases, J shed 7 bases, and the junction held 18 bases outside the gene matches. The CDR3 runs 17 residues. The CDR3 spells CASQPYIAGLRGGELFF. For the CDR3, the DNA is TGCGCCAGCCAACCGTATATAGCGGGATTGCGTGGCGGGGAGCTGTTTTTT.

The V and J genes are TRBV9 and TRBJ2-2; 7 positions match TRBD2. V dropped 2 bases and J dropped 6; count of bases not matched to a gene: 22. This CDR3 is built from 20 residues. Germline values: CDR1 SGDLS, CDR2 YYNGEE. In DNA form, the CDR3 reads TGTGCCAGCAGCGTCTTATTTTCAGTTAATGGGGGAGGGCCCTCCGGGGAGCTGTTTTTT. Translation gives CASSVLFSVNGGGPSGELFF.